Listed here are 15 T cell receptor beta chains from one sample, sequenced in a study of cytomegalovirus exposure and HLA in healthy donors. This PCR relied on a set of 60 Vbeta primers and 13 Jbeta primers. The protocol was immunoSEQ multiplex PCR, while the TCRdb copy is restricted to in-frame clones and leaves out a portion. Of about 210,000 clones listed, almost 80% are singletons. Material: PBMCs. The receptors were sampled from a male donor in good health and CMV-seronegative.

The chain recombines TRBV16 with TRBJ1-2; a weak D match, TRBD1 (5 bases). Trimming stripped 2 bases from V and 6 bases from J, with 7 bases between. The CDR3 has 12 residues. Germline-derived CDR1 and CDR2 are KGHSY and FQNENV. The CDR3 here is CASSQRGNGYTF. CDR3 in DNA: TGTGCCAGCAGCCAACGGGGGAATGGCTACACCTTC.

This sequence joins TRBV19 and TRBJ2-2; 8 bases line up with TRBD1. The germline gives CDR1 LNHDA, CDR2 SQIVND (reference sequence). Losses at the gene ends were 6 bases for V and 2 bases for J; bases not matched to a gene: 8. CDR3 length: 16 residues. The CDR3 reads CASSLKTGANTGELFF. As DNA, the CDR3 is TGTGCCAGTAGCTTAAAGACAGGGGCTAACACCGGGGAGCTGTTTTTT.

This chain links TRBV6-4 with TRBJ2-3, with D uncertain. The CDR3 loop spans 15 amino acids. Germline V gene lookup returns CDR1 MRHNA and CDR2 SNTAGT. V lost 4 bases to trimming and J lost 0 bases, with 11 bases between them. In DNA form, the CDR3 reads TGTGCCAGCAGTGTAGTCCAAGCTAGCACAGATACGCAGTATTTT. Its translation is CASSVVQASTDTQYF.

V and J are TRBV10-3 and TRBJ2-3; unclear D gene. This CDR3 is built from 13 residues. The V gene's germline CDR1 is ENHRY and CDR2 SYGVKD. The V gene lost 2 bases and the J gene lost 2 bases, with 5 bases spanning the gap. CDR3 sequence (DNA): TGTGCCATCAGTGAGGCGAACACAGATACGCAGTATTTT. Protein sequence: CAISEANTDTQYF.

The chain uses TRBV4-2 and TRBJ2-2; 9 bases agree with TRBD2. Germline values: CDR1 LGHNA, CDR2 YNFKEQ. V shed 1 base and J 6 bases; nucleotides not matched to a gene: 15. The CDR3 has 19 amino acids. CDR3 protein: CASSQGGVSGGHGAGELFF. Here the CDR3 DNA reads TGTGCCAGCAGCCAAGGAGGTGTTAGCGGGGGTCACGGCGCCGGGGAGCTGTTTTTT.

Regarding this clone: The germline gene is not matched at one end of the junction; a read error may be the cause. The rearrangement joins TRBV5-4 to TRBJ1-2, with 8 bases matching TRBD1. The CDR3 has 11 residues. From germline, CDR1 is SGHNT and CDR2 YYREEE (reference sequence). In DNA, the CDR3 is TGTGCCAGCAGCTTGGCAGGGGGCACCTCCTTC. Its protein product is CASSLAGGTSF. Full variable domain (missing parts from reference TRBV5-4 and TRBJ1-2): ETGVTQSPTHLIKTRGQQVTLRCSSQSGHNTVSWYQQALGQGPQFIFQYYREEENGRGNFPPRFSGLQFPNYSSELNVNALELDDSALYLCASSLAGGTSFGSGTRLTVV.

The V and J genes are TRBV25-1 and TRBJ2-3, with 11 bases that match TRBD2. The CDR3 extends over 16 amino acids. Germline V gene data show CDR1 as MGHDK and CDR2 as SYGVNS. The V gene end was trimmed by 4 bases and the J gene end by 6 bases; junction bases not matched to a gene: 9. The CDR3 bases are TGTGCCAGCAGTGCAGATAGCGGGAGGGCCCCCGATACGCAGTATTTT. Its protein product is CASSADSGRAPDTQYF.

Of note for this clone: The junction departs from germline at one end; a sequencing error may be responsible. The chain uses TRBV7-7 and TRBJ2-7; TRBD2 is a possible D gene (5 bases). The CDR3 sequence is 15 residues long. The germline V gene encodes CDR1 SSHAT and CDR2 FNYEAQ (reference sequence). Written as DNA, the CDR3 is TGTGCCAGCAGCCTAGCCAAAGGGAGCTCCTACGAGCAGTACTTC. Translation: CASSLAKGSSYEQYF.

The rearrangement links TRBV18 to TRBJ2-1, with 9 bases aligning to TRBD2. The CDR3 runs 17 residues. V lost 3 bases, J lost 5 bases, and 11 bases stayed unmatched. Germline assignment: CDR1 KGHSH and CDR2 LQKENI. In nucleotides, the CDR3 is TGTGCCAGCTCACCCCTAATTAGCGGGAGCAGAAACAATGAGCAGTTCTTC. The encoded protein is CASSPLISGSRNNEQFF.

The chain is built from TRBV5-8 and TRBJ2-3; 8 bases map to TRBD2. With V trimmed by 3 bases and J by 5 bases, 14 bases remained unmatched. CDR1 SGHTS and CDR2 YDEGEE come from the germline V gene. The CDR3 has 17 residues. CDR3 coding DNA: TGTGCCAGCAGCTCTTATAACGGGGGGGGCCGCGTAGATACGCAGTATTTT. Its protein is CASSSYNGGGRVDTQYF.

This rearrangement joins TRBV7-9 to TRBJ2-1; possibly TRBD2 for D (5 bases). Trimming took 4 bases from V and 0 from J, leaving 13 bases between them. The CDR3 covers 16 residues. From germline, CDR1 is SEHNR and CDR2 FQNEAQ (reference sequence). Written as DNA, the CDR3 is TGTGCCAGCAGCTCTTACTTCGGGATCTCCTACAATGAGCAGTTCTTC. Amino acids: CASSSYFGISYNEQFF.

This chain connects TRBV2 to TRBJ2-7, with D perhaps TRBD1 (5 bases). The CDR3 extends over 12 amino acids. Trimming cost V 10 bases and J 4 bases, with 14 bases left between them. Germline CDR1 and CDR2: SNHLY and FYNNEI. CDR3 sequence: CAIFDSPYEQYF. CDR3 DNA: TGTGCCATTTTTGACAGTCCGTACGAGCAGTACTTC.

There are a few counts of this clone. This chain uses TRBV2 with TRBJ1-1, with no clear D. The CDR3 is 14 amino acids. Trimming removed 8 bases from V and 4 bases from J, with 17 bases in between. Germline V gives CDR1 SNHLY, CDR2 FYNNEI. The CDR3 coding sequence is TGTGCCAGCTCCCTGGAGGGATTGGGCACTGAAGCTTTCTTT. This codes for CASSLEGLGTEAFF. Supplemented by reference TRBV2 and TRBJ1-1, the full variable domain reads EPEVTQTPSHQVTQMGQEVILRCVPISNHLYFYWYRQILGQKVEFLVSFYNNEISEKSEIFDDQFSVERPDGSNFTLKIRSTKLEDSAMYFCASSLEGLGTEAFFGQGTRLTVV.

This sequence joins TRBV19 and TRBJ2-5, with TRBD2 identical over 11 bases. Near its end, the DNA agrees better with TRBJ2-7, so the J call may be wrong. The germline gives CDR1 LNHDA, CDR2 SQIVND (reference sequence). The CDR3 is 15 amino acids. The CDR3 nucleotides read TGTGCCAGTAGTGCCACTAGCGGGAGTCGATACGAGCAGTACTTC. It specifies CASSATSGSRYEQYF.

CDR3 sequence (DNA): TGTGCCAGCTCACCACCGTTAGGGGCTCCTAATGAAAAACTGTTTTTT. Translated, it gives CASSPPLGAPNEKLFF. The gene calls are TRBV18 and TRBJ1-4, with D possibly TRBD1 on 5 matching bases. Germline V gene sequence: CDR1 KGHSH, CDR2 LQKENI. V was cut by 0 bases and J by 3 bases, with 11 bases left in between. The length of the CDR3 is 16 residues.